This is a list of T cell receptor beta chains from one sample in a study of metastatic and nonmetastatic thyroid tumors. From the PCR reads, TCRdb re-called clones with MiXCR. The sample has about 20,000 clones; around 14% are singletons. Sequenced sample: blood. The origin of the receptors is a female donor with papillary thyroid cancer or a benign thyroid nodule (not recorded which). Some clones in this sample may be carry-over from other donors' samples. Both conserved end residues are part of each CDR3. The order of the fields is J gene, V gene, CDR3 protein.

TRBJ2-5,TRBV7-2,CASSLALLGQETQYF
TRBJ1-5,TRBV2,CASSASGRPQHF
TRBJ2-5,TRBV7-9,CASSTDVGAPGETQYF
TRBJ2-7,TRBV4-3,CASSQYYIPTYEQYF
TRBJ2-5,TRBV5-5,CASSLGTGTGDRETQYF
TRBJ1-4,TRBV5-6,CASSLWGTVNEKLFF
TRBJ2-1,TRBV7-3,CASSPRVGSYNEQFF
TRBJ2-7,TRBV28,CASSFRGQAVYEQYF
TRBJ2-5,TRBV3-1,CASSSRGKTRGETQYF
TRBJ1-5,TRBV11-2,CASSLVGSYSNQPQHF
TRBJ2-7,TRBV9,CASSVGDGTYEQYF
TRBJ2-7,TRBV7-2,CASSLVTGGAYEQYF
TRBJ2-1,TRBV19,CASKKGAVNNEQFF
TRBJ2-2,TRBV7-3,CASSQGYSGELFF
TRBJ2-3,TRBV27,CASRMWGGSTDTQYF
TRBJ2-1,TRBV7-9,CASSSSGKVFSEQFF
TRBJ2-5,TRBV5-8,CASSSRGNGETQYF
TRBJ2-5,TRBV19,CASSINPPYQETQYF
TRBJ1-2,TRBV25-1,CASSGSGRDPKIPRANYGYTF
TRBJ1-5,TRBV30,CAWTQGGSNQPQHF
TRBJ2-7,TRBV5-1,CASRQEQGYEQYF
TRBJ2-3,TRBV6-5,CASSYGGSLDTQYF
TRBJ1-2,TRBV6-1,CASRQGSHGYTF
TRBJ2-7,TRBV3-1,CASSQGGYEQYF